A selection of T cell receptor beta chains follows, all from one sample in a study of Ad26.COV2.S vaccination and SARS-CoV-2 variants. Assay: immunoSEQ multiplex PCR; the TCRdb copy retains only in-frame clones and omits some. The table lists about 390,000 clones, 92% of them singletons. The material sequenced was peripheral blood, taken in a trial of Ad26.COV2.S vaccine versus placebo. Receptor source: a person between 18 and 65 years old who received the Ad26.COV2.S COVID-19 vaccine or a placebo. Both conserved end residues are part of each CDR3.

v_call cdr3_length cdr3_aa
TRBV9 16 CASSVAPPMGSNEQFF
TRBV7-9 14 CASSLATGTDTQYF
TRBV16 20 CASSQSQGRNRAVVKNIQYF
TRBV18 17 CASSRGLAGGLQETQYF
TRBV19 18 CASSSGTGESLAKNIQYF
TRBV7-2 17 CASSWGLGRGHKDTQYF
TRBV7-2 19 CASSLVWGSSRSGEETQYF
TRBV13 15 CASRQWGTGLDTQYF
TRBV7-6 16 CASSSQWDGEIYEQYF
TRBV19 14 CASEDRGFGQPQHF
TRBV27 14 CASSFTGGFYEQYF
TRBV18 12 CASSPDGQPQHF
TRBV7-2 13 CASSPGGGQPQHF
TRBV5-4 16 CASSLDASPNTGELFF
TRBV5-4 15 CASSLDPKGSYEQYF
TRBV7-9 14 CASSRQGQGYGYTF
TRBV2 12 CASTLRDTEAFF
TRBV10-1 15 CASSEGGGSTDTQYF
TRBV29-1 13 CSAGQGLNEKLFF
TRBV24-1 11 CATTGAGEQFF
TRBV21-1 15 CASSKSVHPNTEAFF
TRBV23-1 14 CASSLGHYTGELFF
TRBV5-6 16 CASSLGRDRGRPEQYF
TRBV12-3/TRBV12-4 11 CASGRGNTIYF
TRBV7-2 14 CASSLSRGGETQYF
TRBV6-2/TRBV6-3 18 CASSYMGAGAGTRETQYF
TRBV27 13 CASSVDRGEKLFF
TRBV5-5 16 CASSFSGTGESQPQHF
TRBV18 14 CASSRTAAQETQYF
TRBV9 14 CASSARTGNYGYTF
TRBV29-1 13 CSATTGSGSPLHF
TRBV20-1 10 CSASPDTQYF
TRBV15 13 CATSRTNTGELFF
TRBV6-5 14 CASRSGGETDTQYF
TRBV7-2 16 CASSSDGSPKGQPQHF
TRBV9 16 CASSVVAGGPGETQYF
TRBV6-2/TRBV6-3 14 CASSFGGGANTQYF
TRBV16 15 CASSHLTVSNQPQHF
TRBV18 14 CASSPGQNTGELFF
TRBV21-1 15 CASTYLGGGEYEQYF
TRBV13 11 CASSDTDTQYF
TRBV6-2/TRBV6-3 15 CASSYPGTNTGELFF
TRBV7-2 15 CASSLMDSNGYEQYF